This T cell receptor delta chain came from a study of Vδ1+ human thymocytes. This clone was seen more than once but under ten times. The antigen remains undetermined. Extracted RNA was reverse transcribed into cDNA. Pooled V-gene forward primers with one constant-region reverse primer generated the CDR3 amplicons by multiplex PCR. TCRdb reapplied CATT to the multiplex PCR reads. This sample carries about 55,000 delta-chain clones, about 15% of them seen once, and the ten largest clones take approximately 0.54%. The CDR3 is 23 residues long. With V trimmed by 0 bases and J by 0 bases, 22 bases remained unmatched. The V gene's germline CDR1 is TSWWSYY and CDR2 QGS. Study-wide results and caveats: Bulk repertoire data may be misinterpreted because of unexpected Vdelta2 sequences. Thymic TRG and TRD repertoires appeared highly polyclonal, with Gaussian CDR3 length distributions. Thymic delta-chain repertoires held approximately 19% Vdelta2 sequences and few Vdelta3, despite high sort purity. Donors shared many TRG clonotypes but few TRD clonotypes.

Alphabeta T cells were depleted, then CD3+ Vdelta1+ Vdelta2- thymocytes were FACS-sorted. This TCR came from a boy under two years old who had congenital heart surgery. The sample was Vdelta1+ gamma-delta thymocytes from the thymus. Subset specified: FACS-sorted CD3+ TCRalphabeta- TCRVdelta1+ TCRVdelta2- thymocytes. V and J are TRDV1 and TRDJ1; 10 bases fit TRDD3. CDR3 region: CALGELILPRTGGFNSYTDKLIF. Here the CDR3 DNA reads TGTGCTCTTGGGGAACTGATCCTACCGCGTACTGGGGGATTCAACTCGTACACCGATAAACTCATCTTT.